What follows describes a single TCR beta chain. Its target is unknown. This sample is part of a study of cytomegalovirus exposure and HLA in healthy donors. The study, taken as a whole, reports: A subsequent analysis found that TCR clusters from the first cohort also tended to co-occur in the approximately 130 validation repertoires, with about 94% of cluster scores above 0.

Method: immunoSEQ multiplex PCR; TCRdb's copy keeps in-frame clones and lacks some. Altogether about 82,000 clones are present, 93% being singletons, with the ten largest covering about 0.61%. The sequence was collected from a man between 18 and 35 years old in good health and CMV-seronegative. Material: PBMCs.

This chain's CDR3 is CASSLTVLSYEQYF. CDR3 nucleotides: TGTGCCAGTAGTTTGACAGTCCTATCCTACGAGCAGTACTTC. The chain recombines TRBV19 with TRBJ2-7; D possibly corresponds to TRBD1 (5 bases). This CDR3 comprises 14 residues. Trimming cost V 5 bases and J 1 base, with 12 bases left between them. Germline V gene data show CDR1 as LNHDA and CDR2 as SQIVND (reference sequence). The complete variable domain, with remaining parts taken from reference TRBV19 and TRBJ2-7, reads DGGITQSPKYLFRKEGQNVTLSCEQNLNHDAMYWYRQDPGQGLRLIYYSQIVNDFQKGDIAEGYSVSREKKESFPLTVTSAQKNPTAFYLCASSLTVLSYEQYFGPGTRLTVT.